This T cell receptor (beta chain) was profiled in a study of T cell responses to AZD1222 COVID-19 vaccine. The germline V gene encodes CDR1 LGHDT and CDR2 YNNKEL (reference sequence). Trimming stripped 4 bases from V and 1 base from J, with 10 bases between. The CDR3 consists of 14 residues. Overall study findings and caveats: After two AZD1222 doses, spike-specific TCR breadth and depth rose versus day 0.

Comments on this clone: Its target is not known.

Clones were read by immunoSEQ multiplex PCR, and TCRdb kept only the in-frame ones, dropping some. This table has 200,000 to 250,000 clones, about 93% appearing once. The sequences come from peripheral blood, collected on day 0 of MenACWY control vaccination. The V call is TRBV3-1 (or the pseudogene TRBV3-2), the J call TRBJ1-1; D remains ambiguous. This TCR was recovered from an adult in good health. The CDR3 bases are TGTGCCAGCAGCCGCCAGAACAGGAACACTGAAGCTTTCTTT. The encoded protein is CASSRQNRNTEAFF.